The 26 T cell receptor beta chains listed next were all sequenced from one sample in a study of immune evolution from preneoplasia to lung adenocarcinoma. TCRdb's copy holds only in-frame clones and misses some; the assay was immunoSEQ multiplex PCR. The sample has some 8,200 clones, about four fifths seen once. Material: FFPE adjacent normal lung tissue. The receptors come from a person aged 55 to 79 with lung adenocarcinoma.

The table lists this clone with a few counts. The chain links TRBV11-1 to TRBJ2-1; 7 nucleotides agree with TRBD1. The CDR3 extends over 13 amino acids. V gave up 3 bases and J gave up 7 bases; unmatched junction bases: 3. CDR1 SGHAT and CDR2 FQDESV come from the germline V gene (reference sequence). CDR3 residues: CASSFTQGNEQFF. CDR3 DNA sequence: TGTGCCAGCAGCTTCACACAGGGGAATGAGCAGTTCTTC.

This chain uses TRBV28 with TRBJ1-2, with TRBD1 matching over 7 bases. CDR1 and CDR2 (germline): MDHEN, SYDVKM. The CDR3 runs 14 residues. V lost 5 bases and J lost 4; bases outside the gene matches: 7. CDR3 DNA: TGTGCCAGCAGTCCCCGACAGGGCAGCTATGGCTACACCTTC. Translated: CASSPRQGSYGYTF.

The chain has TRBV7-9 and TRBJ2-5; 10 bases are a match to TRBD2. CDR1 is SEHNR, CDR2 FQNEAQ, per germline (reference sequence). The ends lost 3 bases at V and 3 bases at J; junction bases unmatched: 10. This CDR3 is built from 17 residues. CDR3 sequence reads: CASSLGLLAGDKETQYF. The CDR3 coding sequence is TGTGCCAGCAGCTTGGGGCTGCTAGCGGGGGACAAAGAGACCCAGTACTTC.

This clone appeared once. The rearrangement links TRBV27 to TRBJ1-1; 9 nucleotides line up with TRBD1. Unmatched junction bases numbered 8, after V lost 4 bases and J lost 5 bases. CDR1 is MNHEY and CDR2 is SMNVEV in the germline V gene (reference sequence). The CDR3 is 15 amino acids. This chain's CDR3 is CASSSGGTGRTEAFF. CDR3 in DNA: TGTGCCAGCAGTTCCGGCGGGACAGGGAGAACTGAAGCTTTCTTT.

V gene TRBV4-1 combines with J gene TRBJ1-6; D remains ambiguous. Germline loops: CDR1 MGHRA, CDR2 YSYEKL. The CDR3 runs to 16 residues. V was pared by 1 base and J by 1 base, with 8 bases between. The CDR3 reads CASSQGKGSYNSPLHF. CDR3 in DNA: TGCGCCAGCAGCCAAGGGAAGGGATCCTATAATTCACCCCTCCACTTT.

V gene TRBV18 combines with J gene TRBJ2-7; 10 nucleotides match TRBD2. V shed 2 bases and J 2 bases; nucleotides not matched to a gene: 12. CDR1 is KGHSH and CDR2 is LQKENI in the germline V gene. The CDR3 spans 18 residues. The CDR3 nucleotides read TGTGCCAGCTCACCATTTCCCACTACTAGCGGGGCCCCCTACGAGCAGTACTTC. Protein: CASSPFPTTSGAPYEQYF.

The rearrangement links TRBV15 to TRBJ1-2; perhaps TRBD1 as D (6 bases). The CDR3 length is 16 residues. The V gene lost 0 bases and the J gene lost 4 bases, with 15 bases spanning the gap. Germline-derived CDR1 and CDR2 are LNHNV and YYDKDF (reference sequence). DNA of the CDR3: TGTGCCACCAGCAGAGATGGGCAGGGACAAGCCTATGGCTACACCTTC. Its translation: CATSRDGQGQAYGYTF.

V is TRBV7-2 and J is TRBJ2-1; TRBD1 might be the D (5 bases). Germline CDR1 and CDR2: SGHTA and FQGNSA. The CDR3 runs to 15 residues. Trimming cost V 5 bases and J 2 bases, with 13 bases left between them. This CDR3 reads CASSPQQDPYNEQFF. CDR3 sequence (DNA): TGTGCCAGCAGCCCACAACAGGATCCCTACAATGAGCAGTTCTTC.

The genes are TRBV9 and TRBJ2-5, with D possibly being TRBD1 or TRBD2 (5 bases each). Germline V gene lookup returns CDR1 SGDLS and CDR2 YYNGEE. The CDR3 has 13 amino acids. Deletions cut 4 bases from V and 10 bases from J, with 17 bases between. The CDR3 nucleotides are TGTGCCAGCAGCTCGATCGATGGGGGTGTCCAGTACTTC. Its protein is CASSSIDGGVQYF.

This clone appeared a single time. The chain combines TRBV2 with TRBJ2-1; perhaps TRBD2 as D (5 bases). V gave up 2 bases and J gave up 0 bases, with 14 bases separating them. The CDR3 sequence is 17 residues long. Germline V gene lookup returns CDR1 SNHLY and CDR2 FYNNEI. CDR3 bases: TGTGCCAGCAGTGAATTGGTGGCGCGGGTCTCCTACAATGAGCAGTTCTTC. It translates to CASSELVARVSYNEQFF.

The CDR3 sequence: CASSAKTGPRETQYF. For the CDR3, the DNA is TGTGCCAGCAGCGCAAAGACAGGGCCGAGAGAGACCCAGTACTTC. The rearrangement joins TRBV9 to TRBJ2-5; 7 bases align to TRBD1. The CDR3 contains 15 residues. Looked up from germline, CDR1 is SGDLS and CDR2 is YYNGEE. The junction had 9 bases not matched to a gene; V was cut back by 3 bases and J by 4 bases.

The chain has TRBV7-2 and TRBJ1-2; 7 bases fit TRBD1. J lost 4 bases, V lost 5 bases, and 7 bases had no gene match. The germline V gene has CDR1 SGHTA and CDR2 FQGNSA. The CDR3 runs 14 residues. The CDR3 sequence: CASSPRTGPYGYTF. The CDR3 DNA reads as TGTGCCAGCAGCCCCCGGACAGGACCCTATGGCTACACCTTC.

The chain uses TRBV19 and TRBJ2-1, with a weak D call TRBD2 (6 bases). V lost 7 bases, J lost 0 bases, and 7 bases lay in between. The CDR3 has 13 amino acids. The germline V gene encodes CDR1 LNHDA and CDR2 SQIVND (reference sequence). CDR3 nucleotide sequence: TGTGCCAGTATCGGGAGCTCCTACAATGAGCAGTTCTTC. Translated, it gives CASIGSSYNEQFF.

CDR3 in amino acids: CALDRGRNSPLHF. For the CDR3, the DNA is TGTGCCTTAGACAGGGGCCGGAATTCACCCCTCCACTTT. The chain links TRBV30 to TRBJ1-6, with TRBD1 matching over 8 bases. Germline lookup yields CDR1 GTSNPN and CDR2 SVGIG (reference sequence). This CDR3 region has 13 residues. The V and J ends lost 7 bases and 7 bases, in that order; junction bases with no gene match: 6.

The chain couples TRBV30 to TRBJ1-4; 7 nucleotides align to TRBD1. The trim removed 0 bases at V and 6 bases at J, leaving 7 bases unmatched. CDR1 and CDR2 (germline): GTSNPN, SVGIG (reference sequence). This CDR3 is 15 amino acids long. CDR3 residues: CAWSVRNRGDEKLFF. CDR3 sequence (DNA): TGTGCCTGGAGTGTACGGAACAGGGGTGATGAAAAACTGTTTTTT.

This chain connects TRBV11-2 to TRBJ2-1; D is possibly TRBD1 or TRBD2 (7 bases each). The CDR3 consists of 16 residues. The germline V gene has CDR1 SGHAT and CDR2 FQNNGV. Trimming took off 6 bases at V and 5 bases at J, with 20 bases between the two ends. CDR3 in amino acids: CASRSSRGGPNNEQFF. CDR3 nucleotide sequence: TGTGCCAGCAGGTCCTCCAGGGGGGGGCCCAACAATGAGCAGTTCTTC.

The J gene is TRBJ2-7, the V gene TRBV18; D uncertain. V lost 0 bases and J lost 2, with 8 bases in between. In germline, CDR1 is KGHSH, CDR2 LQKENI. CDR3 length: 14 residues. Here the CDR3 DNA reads TGTGCCAGCTCACCACCGACCCCTACCTACGAGCAGTACTTC. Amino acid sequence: CASSPPTPTYEQYF.

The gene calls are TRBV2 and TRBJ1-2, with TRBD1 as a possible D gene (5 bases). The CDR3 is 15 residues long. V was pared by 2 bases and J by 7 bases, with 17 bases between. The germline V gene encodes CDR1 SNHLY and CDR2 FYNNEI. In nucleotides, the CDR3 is TGTGCCAGCAGTGAAATGACGAGGGGCAGTCGTGGCTACACCTTC. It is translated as CASSEMTRGSRGYTF.

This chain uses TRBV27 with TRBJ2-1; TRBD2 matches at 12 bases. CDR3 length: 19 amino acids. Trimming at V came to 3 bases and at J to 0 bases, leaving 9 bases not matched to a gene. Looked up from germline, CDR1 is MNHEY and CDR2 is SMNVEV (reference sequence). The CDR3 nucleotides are TGTGCCAGCAGTTTTCAAGGACTAGCGGGGCTTAGCTCCTACAATGAGCAGTTCTTC. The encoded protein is CASSFQGLAGLSSYNEQFF.

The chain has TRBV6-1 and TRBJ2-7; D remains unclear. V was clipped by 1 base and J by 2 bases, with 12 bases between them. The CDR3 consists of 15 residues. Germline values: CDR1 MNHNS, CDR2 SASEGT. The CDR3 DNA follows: TGTGCCAGCAGTGAAGGCCCACATAGTCCCTACGAGCAGTACTTC. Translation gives CASSEGPHSPYEQYF.

The CDR3 DNA reads as TGCGCCAGCAGCCCAGCGGGAGACCTCGATACGCAGTATTTT. Translating gives CASSPAGDLDTQYF. The rearrangement joins TRBV5-1 to TRBJ2-3; 8 bases line up with TRBD2. Per germline, CDR1 SGHRS and CDR2 YFSETQ. V dropped 4 bases and J dropped 6; count of bases not matched to a gene: 7. The CDR3 loop spans 14 amino acids.

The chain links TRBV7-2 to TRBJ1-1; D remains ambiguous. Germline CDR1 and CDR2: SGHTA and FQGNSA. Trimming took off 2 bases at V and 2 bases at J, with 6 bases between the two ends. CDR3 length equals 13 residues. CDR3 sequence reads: CASSLTTNTEAFF. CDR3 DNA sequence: TGTGCCAGCAGCTTAACCACAAACACTGAAGCTTTCTTT.

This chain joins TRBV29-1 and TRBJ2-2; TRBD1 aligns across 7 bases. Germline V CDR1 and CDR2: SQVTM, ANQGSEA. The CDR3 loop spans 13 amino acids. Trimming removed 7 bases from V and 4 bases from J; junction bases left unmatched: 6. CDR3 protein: CSATRGPTGELFF. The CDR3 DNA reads TGCAGCGCTACAAGGGGGCCCACCGGGGAGCTGTTTTTT.

The CDR3 DNA reads TGTGCCAGTAGTTTAGGGGGCCCGAACACTGAAGCTTTCTTT. Translated, it gives CASSLGGPNTEAFF. The chain combines TRBV19 with TRBJ1-1; TRBD1 aligns across 7 bases. The germline V gene encodes CDR1 LNHDA and CDR2 SQIVND (reference sequence). The CDR3 runs to 14 residues. J was trimmed by 1 base and V by 5 bases; bases with no gene match: 4.

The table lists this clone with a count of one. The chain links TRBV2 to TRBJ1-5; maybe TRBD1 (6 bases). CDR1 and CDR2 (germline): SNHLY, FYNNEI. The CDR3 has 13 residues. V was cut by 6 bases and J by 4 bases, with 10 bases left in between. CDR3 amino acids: CASSGQSNQPQHF. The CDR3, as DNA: TGTGCCAGCAGCGGACAGTCGAATCAGCCCCAGCATTTT.

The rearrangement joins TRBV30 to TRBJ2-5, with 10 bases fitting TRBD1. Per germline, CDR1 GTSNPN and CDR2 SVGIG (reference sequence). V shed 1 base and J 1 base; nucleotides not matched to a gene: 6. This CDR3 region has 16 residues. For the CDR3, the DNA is TGTGCCTGGAGTGACTCCGGGACAGGGGCCCAAGAGACCCAGTACTTC. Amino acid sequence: CAWSDSGTGAQETQYF.